This T cell receptor (beta chain) comes out of a study of blood T cell repertoires in COVID-19. Study information: There were acute and convalescent COVID-19 samples, and they came from the United States, Italy and Spain. T cells, B-cell-depleted T cells, or PBMCs supplied cDNA or gDNA.

The Seattle site enrolled patients during active infection and followed them longitudinally. How the authors handled the data: Estimated nucleated cell counts came from reference gene primer amplification. The method was immunoSEQ multiplex PCR; TCRdb's version includes in-frame clones alone and lacks a portion of them. That table is the source of V, J and clone size, and D and trimming were worked out from the DNA. The top ten clones hold roughly a tenth of a sample with more than 350,000 clones, about 89% of them seen once. The CDR3 is made up of 16 amino acids. Per germline, CDR1 MRHNA and CDR2 SNTAGT. V gave up 10 bases and J gave up 3 bases; unmatched junction bases: 6.

The source is a woman aged 30 to 39 with COVID-19, enrolled during active disease. The V gene is TRBV6-4, the J gene TRBJ2-6; 13 bases line up with TRBD2. Sequenced material: peripheral blood. The DNA of the CDR3 is TGTGCCATCCGGACTAGCGGGAGTAATGGGGCCAACGTCCTGACTTTC. Encoded protein: CAIRTSGSNGANVLTF.